One sample yielded the 22 T cell receptor beta chains listed below, sequenced in a study of molecular identifiers for immune sequencing clone quantification. TCRdb fed the PCR reads into MiXCR, producing one record per CDR3 protein. The sample contains around 460,000 distinct CDR3 sequences, around 23% of which appear only once. The specimen was naive CD8+ T cells from blood, with Jurkat cell RNA spiked in. Described subset: FACS-sorted CD8+CD4-CCR7+CD45RA+ naive T cells. The source is a human donor in good health. Some libraries in this study had Jurkat cell RNA spiked in.

This clonotype was seen at least ten times. In nucleotides, the CDR3 is TGTGCCAGCAGCCAACATGAGTCGGTCACCGGGGAGCTGTTTTTT. Its protein product is CASSQHESVTGELFF. This sequence joins TRBV4-2 and TRBJ2-2; D not resolved. Germline V gene data show CDR1 as LGHNA and CDR2 as YNFKEQ. The V and J ends lost 2 bases and 4 bases respectively, with 11 bases between them. The CDR3 totals 15 residues.

On this clonotype itself: A clone one base away is much larger, so this may be a read error. The chain links TRBV9 to TRBJ2-7; 7 bases line up with TRBD2. Looked up from germline, CDR1 is SGDLS and CDR2 is YYNGEE. The CDR3 extends over 15 amino acids. Losses at the gene ends were 3 bases for V and 4 bases for J; bases not matched to a gene: 10. The CDR3 sequence: CASSAYSGGGYEQYF. In DNA form, the CDR3 reads TGTGCCAGCAGCGCCTATTCTGGCGGGGGATACGAGCAGTACTTC.

In its sample, this clonotype was seen a few times. Given a much more abundant clone one base away, this may be a read error. The chain uses TRBV14 and TRBJ2-3, with 8 bases aligning to TRBD2. In germline, CDR1 is SGHDN, CDR2 FVKESK. The CDR3 covers 17 residues. In nucleotides, the CDR3 is TGTGCCAGCGGCCAAGATCGTCCGGGGGGGCGGTCAGATACGCAGTATTTT. Translating it yields CASGQDRPGGRSDTQYF.

This clonotype has a count of ten or more. The chain uses TRBV29-1 and TRBJ2-7; 7 bases match TRBD1. The CDR3 has 13 residues. Germline CDR1 reads SQVTM; CDR2 reads ANQGSEA. V shed 5 bases and J 2 bases; nucleotides not matched to a gene: 6. CDR3 amino acids: CSVSGDSAYEQYF. The CDR3 bases are TGCAGCGTTTCTGGGGACAGTGCCTACGAGCAGTACTTC.

This clonotype has only one observation. The gene calls are TRBV7-6 and TRBJ2-3, with a weak D call TRBD2 (6 bases). The germline V gene encodes CDR1 SGHVS and CDR2 FNYEAQ. The CDR3 has 18 amino acids. V lost 1 base, J lost 2 bases, and 19 bases lay in between. The CDR3 DNA reads TGTGCCAGCAGCTTAGGTAGCCGGGGGACCTATTCCACAGATACGCAGTATTTT. Translated, it gives CASSLGSRGTYSTDTQYF.

This clonotype showed up just once. The V call is TRBV19, the J call TRBJ2-7, with D tentatively TRBD2 (6 bases). Trimming took 3 bases from V and 5 from J, leaving 14 bases between them. The length of the CDR3 is 14 residues. The germline V gene has CDR1 LNHDA and CDR2 SQIVND (reference sequence). The CDR3 bases are TGTGCCAGTAGTATTTATACCGGGGGAAACGAGCAGTACTTC. Its protein product is CASSIYTGGNEQYF.

The rearrangement links TRBV20-1 to TRBJ2-1, with D hard to call. From germline, CDR1 is DFQATT and CDR2 SNEGSKA (reference sequence). CDR3 length: 15 residues. Trimming stripped 3 bases from V and 0 bases from J, with 12 bases between. This CDR3 is CSARSFLSSYNEQFF. CDR3 nucleotides: TGCAGTGCTAGGAGTTTCCTTAGCTCCTACAATGAGCAGTTCTTC.

This clonotype was observed a few times. The chain combines TRBV7-6 with TRBJ2-2; 10 nucleotides agree with TRBD2. Germline assignment: CDR1 SGHVS and CDR2 FNYEAQ. V lost 3 bases and J lost 6; bases outside the gene matches: 10. The CDR3 loop spans 17 amino acids. The CDR3 bases are TGTGCCAGCAGCTTGGGTCTAGCGGGAGTTAGCGCCGGGGAGCTGTTTTTT. Translated, it gives CASSLGLAGVSAGELFF.

This clonotype has only a few counts. V is TRBV13 and J is TRBJ1-3, with unresolved D. V shed 5 bases and J shed 10 bases, with 12 bases lying between them. From germline, CDR1 is PRHDT and CDR2 FYEKMQ (reference sequence). The CDR3 consists of 12 residues. CDR3 sequence: CASSIRPGTIYF. The CDR3 DNA reads TGTGCCAGCAGCATACGACCCGGAACCATATATTTT.

This clonotype was detected a few times. This rearrangement joins TRBV6-2 or TRBV6-3 to TRBJ1-5, with a possible D match to TRBD1 (6 bases). Looked up from germline, CDR1 is MNHEY and CDR2 is SVGEGT. Trimming pared 3 bases from V and 2 bases from J, leaving 11 bases between. The CDR3 is 15 residues long. The CDR3, as DNA: TGTGCCAGCAGTTATGACAGGTTCGGCAATCAGCCCCAGCATTTT. It specifies CASSYDRFGNQPQHF.

This clonotype was recorded at least ten times. The V gene is TRBV7-9, the J gene TRBJ2-4; no firm D call. There are 14 residues in the CDR3. In germline, CDR1 is SEHNR, CDR2 FQNEAQ (reference sequence). Trimming cost V 1 base and J 8 bases, with 12 bases left between them. The CDR3 coding sequence is TGTGCCAGCAGCTTAGTAGGTCTGGGTGACATTCAGTACTTC. The encoded protein is CASSLVGLGDIQYF.

This chain joins TRBV6-2 or TRBV6-3 and TRBJ2-3; D tentatively reads TRBD1 or TRBD2 (5 bases each). Germline values: CDR1 MNHEY, CDR2 SVGEGT. V was clipped by 5 bases and J by 3 bases, with 18 bases between them. The CDR3 runs to 16 residues. This CDR3 reads CASSQMQGEETDTQYF. CDR3 in DNA: TGTGCCAGCAGTCAAATGCAGGGAGAGGAGACAGATACGCAGTATTTT.

The rearrangement uses TRBV6-6 and TRBJ2-5, with a tentative D call TRBD2 (6 bases). V dropped 7 bases and J dropped 5 bases, with 17 bases sitting between them. The CDR3 loop spans 14 amino acids. CDR1 and CDR2 (germline): MNHNY, SVGAGI (reference sequence). CDR3 region: CASTLQLAIETQYF. DNA of the CDR3: TGTGCCAGCACCCTTCAACTAGCAATTGAGACCCAGTACTTC.

V is TRBV13 and J is TRBJ2-5; possible D gene TRBD1, 5 bases. CDR1 and CDR2 (germline): PRHDT, FYEKMQ (reference sequence). This CDR3 spans 14 amino acids. Trimming cost V 5 bases and J 5 bases, with 15 bases left between them. The CDR3, as DNA: TGTGCCAGCAGCCAGACAGAAGGTCCGGAGACCCAGTACTTC. Translation gives CASSQTEGPETQYF. The variable domain in full, completed from reference TRBV13 and TRBJ2-5, reads AAGVIQSPRHLIKEKRETATLKCYPIPRHDTVYWYQQGPGQDPQFLISFYEKMQSDKGSIPDRFSAQQFSDYHSELNMSSLELGDSALYFCASSQTEGPETQYFGPGTRLLVL.

Details on this clonotype: One end of the junction is discordant with germline, which a read error may explain. The chain is built from TRBV4-3 and TRBJ2-2; the D gene is possibly TRBD2 (5 bases). This CDR3 has 15 amino acids. Germline V gene lookup returns CDR1 LGHNA and CDR2 YSLEER. The CDR3 sequence is CASSQVFTGTGELSF. CDR3 nucleotides: TGCGCCAGCAGCCAAGTTTTTACCGGCACCGGGGAGCTGTCTTTT.

The table lists this clonotype with many counts. This sequence joins TRBV29-1 and TRBJ1-1; perhaps TRBD1 as D (5 bases). V lost 4 bases, J lost 4 bases, and 13 bases lay in between. Germline CDR1 reads SQVTM; CDR2 reads ANQGSEA. The CDR3 consists of 13 residues. CDR3 sequence: CSVVQGWSTEAFF. The CDR3 DNA reads as TGCAGCGTTGTCCAGGGTTGGAGCACTGAAGCTTTCTTT.

This clonotype was found a few times. The chain employs TRBV4-3 and TRBJ2-7; 8 bases fit TRBD2. Germline CDR1 LGHNA, CDR2 YSLEER. J was trimmed by 1 base and V by 0 bases; bases with no gene match: 11. The CDR3 runs 18 residues. The CDR3: CASSQDRGVSGSSYEQYF. The CDR3 bases are TGCGCCAGCAGCCAAGATAGAGGTGTAAGCGGGAGTTCCTACGAGCAGTACTTC.

There are a few counts of this clonotype. V is TRBV14 and J is TRBJ2-5, with D possibly being TRBD2 (5 bases). The V end was cut by 0 bases, the J end by 0 bases, with 17 bases between. Germline V gene sequence: CDR1 SGHDN, CDR2 FVKESK. This CDR3 is 18 amino acids long. CDR3 DNA: TGTGCCAGCAGCCAAGATAATCTCGGGGAAGGGTACCAAGAGACCCAGTACTTC. Protein: CASSQDNLGEGYQETQYF.

This sequence joins TRBV30 and TRBJ1-5; possible D gene TRBD1, 5 bases. The CDR3 covers 15 residues. V was shortened by 3 bases and J by 0 bases, with 12 bases between the two germline ends. Germline CDR1 and CDR2: GTSNPN and SVGIG (reference sequence). The CDR3, as DNA: TGTGCCTGGAGCATCGGGGCAGCTAGCAATCAGCCCCAGCATTTT. This encodes CAWSIGAASNQPQHF.

For this clonotype: A read error may account for a junction end that differs from germline. This chain uses TRBV11-2 with TRBJ2-3, with D possibly being TRBD2 (7 bases). The germline gives CDR1 SGHAT, CDR2 FQNNGV. The CDR3 consists of 15 residues. CDR3 residues: CARSWGGGPADTQYF. The CDR3, as DNA: TGTGCCCGCAGCTGGGGGGGGGGCCCGGCAGATACGCAGTATTTT.

V and J are TRBV5-3 and TRBJ2-5; TRBD2 aligns across 15 bases. TRBV5-3 is labeled an ORF, and its function is uncertain. The CDR3 covers 17 residues. J was trimmed by 2 bases and V by 8 bases; bases with no gene match: 10. DNA for the CDR3: TGTGCCAGCAGTGAATTAGGACTAGCGGGGGGGCAAGAGACCCAGTACTTC. Translating it yields CASSELGLAGGQETQYF.

The sample holds a few counts of this clonotype. V and J are TRBV24-1 and TRBJ2-3, with 11 nucleotides matching TRBD1. With 3 bases clipped from V and 2 bases from J, the junction kept 3 bases outside the gene matches. Germline CDR1 KGHDR, CDR2 SFDVKD. There are 16 residues in the CDR3. The DNA for the CDR3 is TGTGCCACCAGTGATCGGACAGGGGGCTACACAGATACGCAGTATTTT. This codes for CATSDRTGGYTDTQYF.